A single sample gave rise to the 3 T cell receptor beta chains below, sequenced in a study of immune cell composition in non-small cell lung cancer. Assay: immunoSEQ multiplex PCR; the TCRdb copy retains only in-frame clones and omits some. The data show thousands of clones, under 80% seen once. The sample taken for sequencing was lung tumor tissue. The source is a human donor with non-small cell lung cancer.

The rearrangement uses TRBV20-1 and TRBJ2-5; D may be TRBD1 or TRBD2 (6 bases each). The CDR3 covers 11 residues. Trimming cost V 5 bases and J 10 bases, with 14 bases left between them. Germline lookup yields CDR1 DFQATT and CDR2 SNEGSKA (reference sequence). CDR3 protein: CSAGGGRDQYF. The CDR3 nucleotides read TGCAGTGCTGGAGGGGGGCGCGACCAGTACTTC.

This chain uses TRBV18 with TRBJ2-4; the match to TRBD1 covers 8 bases. The V segment lost 6 bases and the J segment 6 bases; nucleotides outside the gene matches: 10. CDR3 size: 15 residues. Germline loops: CDR1 KGHSH, CDR2 LQKENI. Written as DNA, the CDR3 is TGTGCCAGCTCCCCTACAGGGGGGTCGAGAAACATTCAGTACTTC. This codes for CASSPTGGSRNIQYF.

The V and J genes are TRBV19 and TRBJ2-2, with 11 bases aligning to TRBD2. The J segment lost 5 bases and the V segment lost 5 bases, leaving 4 bases of the junction unmatched. CDR1 LNHDA and CDR2 SQIVND come from the germline V gene (reference sequence). There are 15 residues in the CDR3. CDR3 loop: CASSPLAGGTGELFF. The CDR3 DNA reads as TGTGCCAGTAGTCCCCTAGCGGGAGGAACCGGGGAGCTGTTTTTT.